Following are 27 T cell receptor beta chains from one sample sequenced in a study of cytomegalovirus exposure and HLA in healthy donors. In the PCR, 60 Vbeta and 13 Jbeta primers were used. Sequencing used immunoSEQ multiplex PCR; TCRdb keeps in-frame clones, though not all of them. The table includes approximately 200,000 clones, roughly 80% detected once. Material: PBMCs. These receptors originate from a man in his forties in good health and CMV-seronegative.

The V and J genes are TRBV25-1 and TRBJ2-5; the D is unclear. The V and J ends lost 4 bases and 1 base respectively, with 10 bases between them. Per germline, CDR1 MGHDK and CDR2 SYGVNS. This CDR3 is built from 14 residues. The CDR3 loop reads CASSADTVQETQYF. CDR3 bases: TGTGCCAGCAGTGCCGACACCGTCCAAGAGACCCAGTACTTC.

This rearrangement joins TRBV9 to TRBJ2-2; 9 positions agree with TRBD2. CDR1 is SGDLS, CDR2 YYNGEE, per germline. CDR3 length equals 22 residues. With V trimmed by 0 bases and J by 6 bases, 24 bases remained unmatched. The CDR3: CASSVARRRAGGVDSLPGELFF. The CDR3 DNA follows: TGTGCCAGCAGCGTAGCCCGCAGGCGAGCGGGAGGTGTAGATTCTCTCCCCGGGGAGCTGTTTTTT.

The chain links TRBV10-1 to TRBJ1-1, with D perhaps TRBD1 (5 bases). CDR1 and CDR2 from the germline V gene are WNHNN and SYGVQD (reference sequence). The germline V and J ends were trimmed by 8 bases and 1 base, with 8 bases remaining between them. This CDR3 contains 12 residues. The CDR3 region has the DNA TGCGCCAGCTCGACAGAGAACACTGAAGCTTTCTTT. It translates to CASSTENTEAFF.

The chain combines TRBV19 with TRBJ2-2; a weak D match, TRBD2 (6 bases). In germline, CDR1 is LNHDA, CDR2 SQIVND (reference sequence). CDR3 length: 12 residues. The CDR3 loop is CAGGVKTGELFF. In DNA form, the CDR3 reads TGTGCGGGGGGAGTGAAGACCGGGGAGCTGTTTTTT.

This clone was seen more than once but under ten times. This chain links TRBV27 with TRBJ1-6; no firm D call. Germline V lookup: CDR1 MNHEY, CDR2 SMNVEV (reference sequence). V gave up 8 bases and J gave up 13 bases, with 18 bases separating them. This CDR3 has 13 amino acids. This CDR3 reads CASRTPISGPLHF. As DNA, the CDR3 is TGTGCCAGCCGAACCCCAATTTCGGGGCCCCTCCACTTT.

The CDR3 loop reads CASSVRLAGEADTQYF. The CDR3 nucleotides are TGTGCCAGCAGCGTAAGGCTCGCGGGAGAGGCAGATACGCAGTATTTT. The chain employs TRBV9 and TRBJ2-3; TRBD2 agrees at 7 bases. This CDR3 is 16 amino acids long. After removal of 1 base from V and 4 bases from J, the junction contained 9 bases not matched to a gene. Per the germline V gene, CDR1 is SGDLS and CDR2 is YYNGEE.

In this sample, this clone turned up a few times. This rearrangement joins TRBV7-9 to TRBJ2-7; 11 positions match TRBD2. After removal of 5 bases from V and 3 bases from J, the junction contained 6 bases not matched to a gene. The CDR3 length is 15 residues. Germline CDR1 is SEHNR and CDR2 is FQNEAQ (reference sequence). The CDR3 nucleotides read TGTGCCAGCAGCCACTCCGGGACTAGCGGCTACGAGCAGTACTTC. It specifies CASSHSGTSGYEQYF.

The rearrangement uses TRBV2 and TRBJ2-3; unclear D gene. The germline V and J ends were trimmed by 7 bases and 2 bases, with 4 bases remaining between them. The CDR3 contains 11 residues. The germline V gene has CDR1 SNHLY and CDR2 FYNNEI. In nucleotides, the CDR3 is TGTGCCAGCACCTACACAGATACGCAGTATTTT. This codes for CASTYTDTQYF.

V usage is TRBV5-4 and J usage is TRBJ2-2, with 7 bases matching TRBD2. Germline trimming cut 4 bases from V and 1 base from J; bases unmatched to any gene: 1. Looked up from germline, CDR1 is SGHNT and CDR2 is YYREEE (reference sequence). The CDR3 extends over 14 amino acids. CDR3 coding DNA: TGTGCCAGCAGCCAGCGGGAGAACACCGGGGAGCTGTTTTTT. Its protein product is CASSQRENTGELFF. The complete variable domain, with remaining parts taken from reference TRBV5-4 and TRBJ2-2, reads ETGVTQSPTHLIKTRGQQVTLRCSSQSGHNTVSWYQQALGQGPQFIFQYYREEENGRGNFPPRFSGLQFPNYSSELNVNALELDDSALYLCASSQRENTGELFFGEGSRLTVL.

This chain links TRBV15 with TRBJ1-5; D ambiguous. CDR1 and CDR2 (germline): LNHNV, YYDKDF (reference sequence). The CDR3 extends over 15 amino acids. The V end lost 0 bases, the J end lost 7 bases, and 13 bases lay between the germline ends. CDR3 loop: CATSRDGIIGQPQHF. As DNA, the CDR3 is TGTGCCACCAGCAGAGATGGAATAATCGGGCAGCCCCAGCATTTT.

The chain couples TRBV7-9 to TRBJ2-3, with D perhaps matching TRBD2 (6 bases). This CDR3 region has 16 residues. Germline V gene sequence: CDR1 SEHNR, CDR2 FQNEAQ (reference sequence). V dropped 5 bases and J dropped 0 bases, with 15 bases sitting between them. CDR3 nucleotides: TGTGCCAGCAGCGCGAGGCCGGGACTGAGCACAGATACGCAGTATTTT. Translating gives CASSARPGLSTDTQYF. The full variable domain, in which reference TRBV7-9 and TRBJ2-3 provide the parts outside the CDR3, is DTGVSQNPRHKITKRGQNVTFRCDPISEHNRLYWYRQTLGQGPEFLTYFQNEAQLEKSRLLSDRFSAERPKGSFSTLEIQRTEQGDSAMYLCASSARPGLSTDTQYFGPGTRLTVL.

This chain joins TRBV29-1 and TRBJ2-1, with 9 nucleotides matching TRBD2. The V gene's germline CDR1 is SQVTM and CDR2 ANQGSEA. V shed 6 bases and J 3 bases; nucleotides not matched to a gene: 3. CDR3 size: 13 residues. This chain's CDR3 is CSVGTSNYNEQFF. CDR3 sequence (DNA): TGCAGCGTGGGGACTAGCAACTACAATGAGCAGTTCTTC.

The chain carries TRBV29-1 and TRBJ2-1, with 7 bases that match TRBD1. J was trimmed by 9 bases and V by 3 bases; bases with no gene match: 5. Per germline, CDR1 SQVTM and CDR2 ANQGSEA. This CDR3 spans 12 amino acids. This CDR3 reads CSVEKGASEQFF. CDR3 DNA: TGCAGCGTTGAGAAGGGGGCGAGTGAGCAGTTCTTC.

V usage is TRBV10-3 and J usage is TRBJ1-6, with TRBD1 identical over 9 bases. V gave up 4 bases and J gave up 8 bases; unmatched junction bases: 6. Germline values: CDR1 ENHRY, CDR2 SYGVKD. CDR3 size: 15 residues. CDR3 protein: CAISAGQGRDSPLHF. CDR3 nucleotide sequence: TGTGCCATCAGTGCCGGACAGGGGAGGGATTCACCCCTCCACTTT.

This clone was recorded a few times. The V call is TRBV4-1, the J call TRBJ2-3; 8 positions match TRBD1. The CDR3 runs 15 residues. Germline values: CDR1 MGHRA, CDR2 YSYEKL. V shed 5 bases and J 1 base; nucleotides not matched to a gene: 5. The CDR3: CASSVDRGGTDTQYF. The CDR3 DNA reads TGCGCCAGCAGCGTTGACAGGGGCGGCACAGATACGCAGTATTTT.

The chain uses TRBV5-6 and TRBJ2-7; TRBD2 matches 16 bases. This CDR3 comprises 18 residues. The V gene's germline CDR1 is SGHDT and CDR2 YYEEEE. After removal of 3 bases from V and 2 bases from J, the junction contained 8 bases not matched to a gene. The CDR3 reads CASSSPGLAGGLTYEQYF. For the CDR3, the DNA is TGTGCCAGCAGCTCTCCGGGACTAGCGGGAGGGCTCACCTACGAGCAGTACTTC.

The genes are TRBV10-2 and TRBJ2-7; D uncertain. The CDR3 contains 11 residues. The V and J ends lost 6 bases and 2 bases respectively, with 5 bases between them. CDR1 is WSHSY and CDR2 is SAAADI in the germline V gene. The CDR3 bases are TGCGCCAGCAGCCCCACCTACGAGCAGTACTTC. It yields the protein CASSPTYEQYF.

In this sample, this clone turned up once. The chain employs TRBV7-2 and TRBJ1-1, with TRBD1 as a possible D gene (6 bases). The germline V and J ends were trimmed by 5 bases and 0 bases, with 13 bases remaining between them. Germline loops: CDR1 SGHTA, CDR2 FQGNSA. The CDR3 covers 15 residues. As DNA, the CDR3 is TGTGCCAGCAGCCCACGGGACAAGCTGAACACTGAAGCTTTCTTT. This sequence encodes CASSPRDKLNTEAFF. The full variable domain, rest sourced from reference TRBV7-2 and TRBJ1-1, is GAGVSQSPSNKVTEKGKDVELRCDPISGHTALYWYRQSLGQGLEFLIYFQGNSAPDKSGLPSDRFSAERTGGSVSTLTIQRTQQEDSAVYLCASSPRDKLNTEAFFGQGTRLTVV.

This clone was found a few times. The chain is built from TRBV7-3 and TRBJ1-1, with no clear D. The V end lost 1 base, the J end lost 1 base, and 7 bases lay between the germline ends. Germline-derived CDR1 and CDR2 are SGHTA and FQGTGA. CDR3 length: 14 amino acids. The CDR3 sequence is CASSLRGQNTEAFF. DNA of the CDR3: TGTGCCAGCAGCTTAAGAGGGCAGAACACTGAAGCTTTCTTT.

The CDR3 DNA sequence: TGTGCCAGTTTAAAGACAGGGGGCGTATTGGGGGCCAACGTCCTGACTTTC. This codes for CASLKTGGVLGANVLTF. This rearrangement joins TRBV27 to TRBJ2-6, with 10 bases that match TRBD1. V lost 9 bases, J lost 4 bases, and 12 bases stayed unmatched. The CDR3 length is 17 residues. CDR1 is MNHEY and CDR2 is SMNVEV in the germline V gene (reference sequence).

This chain uses TRBV5-8 with TRBJ1-1; D not resolved. V was pared by 1 base and J by 6 bases, with 7 bases between. The CDR3 contains 12 residues. Germline values: CDR1 SGHTS, CDR2 YDEGEE. The CDR3 sequence: CASSLLVAEAFF. DNA of the CDR3: TGTGCCAGCAGCTTGTTAGTGGCTGAAGCTTTCTTT.

The rearrangement links TRBV6-5 to TRBJ1-1; 8 bases map to TRBD1. The CDR3 consists of 14 residues. The V gene end was trimmed by 6 bases and the J gene end by 3 bases; junction bases not matched to a gene: 6. Per germline, CDR1 MNHEY and CDR2 SVGAGI. In DNA form, the CDR3 reads TGTGCCAGCAGCCGGGACAGGAGCTACACTGAAGCTTTCTTT. Translated: CASSRDRSYTEAFF.

V and J are TRBV7-7 and TRBJ1-1; tentatively, D is TRBD1 (6 bases). The CDR3 runs to 14 residues. With 5 bases removed from V and 4 bases from J, the gap between germline ends came to 14 bases. CDR1 is SSHAT, CDR2 FNYEAQ, per germline (reference sequence). DNA of the CDR3: TGTGCCAGCAGCCTAGACAGGCATAGCACTGAAGCTTTCTTT. Its translation is CASSLDRHSTEAFF.

The V call is TRBV7-7, the J call TRBJ1-3, with 7 bases fitting TRBD1. This CDR3 comprises 14 residues. Germline trimming cut 6 bases from V and 7 bases from J; bases unmatched to any gene: 9. Germline CDR1 reads SSHAT; CDR2 reads FNYEAQ (reference sequence). DNA for the CDR3: TGTGCCAGCAGAAGCTACTACAGGGGTAACACCATATATTTT. Its translation is CASRSYYRGNTIYF.

This clone has just a few counts. The rearrangement links TRBV27 to TRBJ2-1; no clear D gene. Germline CDR1 reads MNHEY; CDR2 reads SMNVEV (reference sequence). This CDR3 contains 11 residues. The V gene lost 7 bases and the J gene lost 7 bases, with 8 bases spanning the gap. The CDR3 DNA follows: TGTGCCAGCAAACAGTCGAATGAGCAGTTCTTC. Its protein is CASKQSNEQFF.

This clone was recorded only once. J is TRBJ2-3 and V is TRBV29-1; D may be TRBD1 (7 bases). The CDR3 is 15 residues long. The ends were cut back, 6 bases at V and 3 bases at J, with 19 bases in the middle. Germline V CDR1 and CDR2: SQVTM, ANQGSEA. CDR3 residues: CSVSQGFAGTDTQYF. The CDR3 region has the DNA TGCAGCGTCTCACAGGGGTTCGCGGGAACAGATACGCAGTATTTT.

The chain employs TRBV6-5 and TRBJ1-1; possible D gene TRBD1, 6 bases. The germline V and J ends were trimmed by 0 bases and 5 bases, with 13 bases remaining between them. Germline V gene lookup returns CDR1 MNHEY and CDR2 SVGAGI. The CDR3 consists of 15 residues. CDR3 nucleotide sequence: TGTGCCAGCAGTTACTCGGGGGGGGCTGGGACTGAAGCTTTCTTT. As protein: CASSYSGGAGTEAFF.